A selection of T cell receptor beta chains follows, all from one sample in a study of T cells in Graves' hyperthyroidism and ophthalmopathy. Each CDR3 protein gets one entry after TCRdb re-called the multiplex PCR reads with MiXCR. The sample lists fewer than 750,000 distinct CDR3 sequences, about 43% occurring once. Sequencing was done on a sample of peripheral blood or thyroid tissue (not recorded which). The source is a woman aged 18-29 years with Graves' hyperthyroidism. The CDR3 runs from the conserved cysteine through the conserved F or W.

V gene,J gene,CDR3 protein
TRBV6-2/TRBV6-3,TRBJ2-7,CASRYGKRQGMYEQYF
TRBV20-1,TRBJ1-1,CSARPRGQGETEAFF
TRBV20-1,TRBJ1-2,CSAGTEHGYTF
TRBV24-1,TRBJ1-2,CATSDRDIRDGYTF
TRBV29-1,TRBJ1-1,CSVVGTGGARAEAFF
TRBV4-3,TRBJ2-7,CASSQGLAEGHEQYF
TRBV10-3,TRBJ1-1,CATALTGLFTEAFF
TRBV7-2,TRBJ1-1,CASSLDGGGMNTEAFF
TRBV20-1,TRBJ1-2,CSAPGLSNYGYTF
TRBV12-3/TRBV12-4,TRBJ1-1,CASREQGVTEAFF
TRBV24-1,TRBJ1-1,CATSDPGIGPTEAFF
TRBV4-1,TRBJ2-5,CASSQVGRDRYETQYF
TRBV19,TRBJ2-2,CASRTWTSENTGELFF
TRBV12-3/TRBV12-4,TRBJ2-3,CASTLLAATDTQYF
TRBV10-3,TRBJ1-4,CAISERQGSEKLFF
TRBV7-9,TRBJ2-7,CASRFGGASYEQYF
TRBV24-1,TRBJ2-5,CATSSAGHQETQYF
TRBV5-1,TRBJ2-3,CASSDSGSNTDTQYF
TRBV20-1,TRBJ1-6,CSARGLGQGRRSPLHF
TRBV6-5,TRBJ1-1,CASSYHDQRNTEASF